The 24 T cell receptor beta chains listed next were all sequenced from one sample in a study of blood T cell repertoires in COVID-19 (dated by TCRdb to the early 2020s). The library was prepared using the immunoSEQ multiplex PCR assay. TCRdb provides this immuneACCESS table in a form limited to in-frame rearrangements. Some clones are lacking; in checked studies, under half of them reflect an unresolved V gene, and why the rest are absent is not known. The sample table lists more than 60,000 clones, 86% of them with a count of one. The top ten hold roughly 4.4% of the sample. The sequenced material came from peripheral blood. The receptors originated from a man between 45 and 60 years old with active COVID-19.

This chain connects TRBV5-1 to TRBJ1-2; D not resolved. V shed 3 bases and J shed 7 bases, with 22 bases lying between them. CDR3 length equals 16 residues. CDR1 and CDR2 from the germline V gene are SGHRS and YFSETQ. CDR3 DNA: TGCGCCAGCAGCTACGGACGGGATCCCCACAGTGGTGGCTACACCTTC. Amino acid sequence: CASSYGRDPHSGGYTF.

The rearrangement links TRBV14 to TRBJ2-1; possible D gene TRBD1, 5 bases. The CDR3 spans 13 residues. CDR1 is SGHDN, CDR2 FVKESK, per germline. V was trimmed by 4 bases and J by 9 bases, leaving 13 bases between them. The CDR3 region is CASSPQTVTEQFF. In DNA form, the CDR3 reads TGTGCCAGCAGCCCGCAGACAGTTACTGAGCAGTTCTTC. Using reference TRBV14 and TRBJ2-1 for the parts outside the CDR3, the full variable domain is EAGVTQFPSHSVIEKGQTVTLRCDPISGHDNLYWYRRVMGKEIKFLLHFVKESKQDESGMPNNRFLAERTGGTYSTLKVQPAELEDSGVYFCASSPQTVTEQFFGPGTRLTVL.

This chain connects TRBV7-8 to TRBJ2-5, with 7 bases matching TRBD2. CDR3 size: 14 residues. The V gene's germline CDR1 is SGHVS and CDR2 FQNEAQ. Unmatched junction bases numbered 3, after V lost 4 bases and J lost 1 base. The CDR3 nucleotides are TGTGCCAGCAGCTCGCGGGAGTCCCAAGAGACCCAGTACTTC. The encoded protein is CASSSRESQETQYF. The full variable domain, its missing parts supplied by reference TRBV7-8 and TRBJ2-5, is GAGVSQSPRYKVAKRGQDVALRCDPISGHVSLFWYQQALGQGPEFLTYFQNEAQLDKSGLPSDRFFAERPEGSVSTLKIQRTQQEDSAVYLCASSSRESQETQYFGPGTRLLVL.

The genes are TRBV5-6 and TRBJ2-1; tentative D call: TRBD2 (7 bases). The length of the CDR3 is 16 residues. The germline gives CDR1 SGHDT, CDR2 YYEEEE. The germline V and J ends were trimmed by 0 bases and 2 bases, with 12 bases remaining between them. The CDR3: CASSLDRGATYNEQFF. The CDR3 coding sequence is TGTGCCAGCAGCTTGGATCGGGGGGCAACCTACAATGAGCAGTTCTTC.

This sequence joins TRBV9 and TRBJ1-2, with D perhaps TRBD1 (5 bases). Trimming stripped 4 bases from V and 8 bases from J, with 18 bases between. Germline assignment: CDR1 SGDLS and CDR2 YYNGEE. This CDR3 region has 14 residues. The DNA of the CDR3 is TGTGCCAGCAGCCCCAGGGCCATGCAATTCGGCTACACCTTC. Its translation: CASSPRAMQFGYTF.

The chain carries TRBV7-2 and TRBJ2-7; TRBD2 might be the D (6 bases). Germline V lookup: CDR1 SGHTA, CDR2 FQGNSA. The ends were cut back, 3 bases at V and 1 base at J, with 13 bases in the middle. The CDR3 sequence is 15 residues long. The DNA of the CDR3 is TGTGCCAGCAGCTTCTCTCAGGCGGGATCCTACGAGCAGTACTTC. It yields the protein CASSFSQAGSYEQYF.

This clone was found a few times. The chain combines TRBV10-1 with TRBJ2-1; 7 nucleotides match TRBD1. Germline V gene data show CDR1 as WNHNN and CDR2 as SYGVQD (reference sequence). Trimming took 6 bases from V and 5 from J; bases not matched to a gene: 13. This CDR3 is built from 16 residues. CDR3 loop: CASRVPPGQKDNEQFF. Written as DNA, the CDR3 is TGCGCCAGCAGAGTTCCTCCGGGACAGAAAGACAATGAGCAGTTCTTC.

J is TRBJ2-7 and V is TRBV5-6; D may be TRBD1 (5 bases). Trimming removed 4 bases at V and 3 bases at J, with 23 bases between. This CDR3 comprises 17 residues. Germline CDR1 reads SGHDT; CDR2 reads YYEEEE. CDR3 amino acids: CASSLSTGGRDFYEQYF. The CDR3 region has the DNA TGTGCCAGCAGCCTCTCGACCGGCGGCAGGGATTTCTACGAGCAGTACTTC.

The V and J genes are TRBV27 and TRBJ2-5, with 10 bases matching TRBD2. Germline V gene sequence: CDR1 MNHEY, CDR2 SMNVEV (reference sequence). Losses at the gene ends were 4 bases for V and 4 bases for J; bases not matched to a gene: 12. The CDR3 is made up of 17 amino acids. CDR3 DNA: TGTGCCAGCAGTTACCGGGCCAGCGGGAGGGCGGGAGAGACCCAGTACTTC. Its protein is CASSYRASGRAGETQYF.

The J gene is TRBJ1-2, the V gene TRBV2, with D possibly being TRBD1 (6 bases). Germline values: CDR1 SNHLY, CDR2 FYNNEI. The CDR3 extends over 14 amino acids. V gave up 5 bases and J gave up 2 bases, with 12 bases separating them. The CDR3 sequence: CASSSTGLNYGYTF. The DNA of the CDR3 is TGTGCCAGCAGTTCGACAGGCCTCAACTATGGCTACACCTTC. Looking up the rest from reference TRBV2 and TRBJ1-2 gives the full variable domain: EPEVTQTPSHQVTQMGQEVILRCVPISNHLYFYWYRQILGQKVEFLVSFYNNEISEKSEIFDDQFSVERPDGSNFTLKIRSTKLEDSAMYFCASSSTGLNYGYTFGSGTRLTVV.

The rearrangement uses TRBV9 and TRBJ1-3; D call uncertain. Per germline, CDR1 SGDLS and CDR2 YYNGEE. CDR3 length equals 13 residues. V lost 5 bases to trimming and J lost 3 bases, with 9 bases between them. CDR3 bases: TGTGCCAGCAGTGAAACGGGTGGAAACACCATATATTTT. As protein: CASSETGGNTIYF.

Only one count was recorded for this clone. This chain joins TRBV19 and TRBJ2-7; TRBD1 matches at 8 bases. CDR3 length: 14 amino acids. Germline-derived CDR1 and CDR2 are LNHDA and SQIVND (reference sequence). The V gene end was trimmed by 0 bases and the J gene end by 2 bases; junction bases not matched to a gene: 0. CDR3 sequence: CASSIEQGAYEQYF. CDR3 DNA: TGTGCCAGTAGTATAGAACAGGGGGCCTACGAGCAGTACTTC.

The genes are TRBV27 and TRBJ1-6; no reliable D call. Looked up from germline, CDR1 is MNHEY and CDR2 is SMNVEV (reference sequence). This CDR3 spans 14 amino acids. Deletions cut 3 bases from V and 5 bases from J, with 8 bases between. The CDR3 is CASSFLRDNSPLHF. The CDR3 nucleotides read TGTGCCAGCAGTTTCCTACGGGATAATTCACCCCTCCACTTT.

This chain uses TRBV5-1 with TRBJ1-6; TRBD1 agrees at 10 bases. J was trimmed by 0 bases and V by 3 bases; bases with no gene match: 9. The CDR3 totals 19 residues. Per germline, CDR1 SGHRS and CDR2 YFSETQ. The CDR3 DNA reads as TGCGCCAGCAGCTACGGGACAGGGGAAACCCGCTCCTATAATTCACCCCTCCACTTT. Translation: CASSYGTGETRSYNSPLHF.

V gene TRBV27 combines with J gene TRBJ2-7, with 7 bases fitting TRBD2. V trimming: 3 bases; J trimming: 6 bases; junction bases outside the gene matches: 5. CDR3 length: 13 amino acids. Germline V lookup: CDR1 MNHEY, CDR2 SMNVEV (reference sequence). CDR3 coding DNA: TGTGCCAGCAGTTTTCGGGACTACGGCGAGCAGTACTTC. The encoded protein is CASSFRDYGEQYF.

The chain uses TRBV5-1 and TRBJ2-1; D unclear. CDR1 is SGHRS, CDR2 YFSETQ, per germline. The V end lost 0 bases, the J end lost 5 bases, and 9 bases lay between the germline ends. The CDR3 is 14 residues long. CDR3 amino acids: CASSLGGANNEQFF. The DNA for the CDR3 is TGCGCCAGCAGCTTGGGCGGAGCCAACAATGAGCAGTTCTTC.

The chain employs TRBV6-6 and TRBJ2-7; 7 bases match TRBD2. The CDR3 is made up of 14 amino acids. The V gene end was trimmed by 5 bases and the J gene end by 6 bases; junction bases not matched to a gene: 10. The V gene's germline CDR1 is MNHNY and CDR2 SVGAGI (reference sequence). The CDR3 here is CASSPPGGSGEQYF. In DNA form, the CDR3 reads TGTGCCAGCAGTCCCCCGGGGGGTTCTGGCGAGCAGTACTTC.

The chain uses TRBV5-1 and TRBJ1-1, with 8 bases identical to TRBD1. Trimming took 3 bases from V and 4 from J; bases not matched to a gene: 8. The CDR3 extends over 15 amino acids. Per germline, CDR1 SGHRS and CDR2 YFSETQ. This CDR3 is CASSYYRGGSTEAFF. The CDR3 region has the DNA TGCGCCAGCAGCTACTACAGGGGGGGATCCACTGAAGCTTTCTTT.

In the case of this clone: Other DNA variants within this sample encode the same CDR3. The chain links TRBV18 to TRBJ2-7; a weak D match, TRBD2 (5 bases). The CDR3 has 11 amino acids. CDR1 is KGHSH, CDR2 LQKENI, per germline. Trimming took off 6 bases at V and 6 bases at J, with 9 bases between the two ends. The DNA for the CDR3 is TGTGCCAGCTCCCCGGGGTCCGAGCAGTACTTC. Its translation: CASSPGSEQYF.

The V and J genes are TRBV5-1 and TRBJ2-7; no firm D call. Germline-derived CDR1 and CDR2 are SGHRS and YFSETQ. The CDR3 length is 13 residues. Trimming left V 1 base short and J 2 bases short, with 7 bases between. CDR3: CASSLLSTYEQYF. The CDR3 coding sequence is TGCGCCAGCAGCTTGTTGAGTACCTACGAGCAGTACTTC.

V and J are TRBV5-4 and TRBJ2-7; 7 nucleotides align to TRBD1. CDR3 length equals 15 residues. CDR1 is SGHNT and CDR2 is YYREEE in the germline V gene (reference sequence). The V segment lost 3 bases and the J segment 7 bases; nucleotides outside the gene matches: 13. The CDR3 loop reads CASSSGQDVLREQYF. CDR3 sequence (DNA): TGTGCCAGCAGCTCCGGACAGGACGTCCTACGAGAGCAGTACTTC.

The chain has TRBV15 and TRBJ2-7; the D gene is possibly TRBD1 (5 bases). Germline V gene data show CDR1 as LNHNV and CDR2 as YYDKDF (reference sequence). V gave up 3 bases and J gave up 6 bases, with 21 bases separating them. The CDR3 is 16 residues long. The CDR3 DNA is TGTGCCACCAGCAGCTTAGACAGAGGATTCACCGCCGAGCAGTACTTC. Its protein product is CATSSLDRGFTAEQYF.

V usage is TRBV28 and J usage is TRBJ2-7; 9 bases map to TRBD1. This CDR3 spans 14 amino acids. CDR1 is MDHEN and CDR2 is SYDVKM in the germline V gene. The trim removed 7 bases at V and 5 bases at J, leaving 9 bases unmatched. The CDR3 DNA reads as TGTGCCAGCATATCCCCCTGGACAGGGGACGAGCAGTACTTC. It specifies CASISPWTGDEQYF. The entire variable domain, with the rest obtained from reference TRBV28 and TRBJ2-7, is as follows: DVKVTQSSRYLVKRTGEKVFLECVQDMDHENMFWYRQDPGLGLRLIYFSYDVKMKEKGDIPEGYSVSREKKERFSLILESASTNQTSMYLCASISPWTGDEQYFGPGTRLTVT.

The chain combines TRBV5-1 with TRBJ1-2; D is uncertain. The germline V gene encodes CDR1 SGHRS and CDR2 YFSETQ. The V and J ends lost 0 bases and 8 bases respectively, with 11 bases between them. This CDR3 spans 13 amino acids. The CDR3 here is CASSLAGNGGYTF. For the CDR3, the DNA is TGCGCCAGCAGCTTGGCCGGGAATGGCGGCTACACCTTC.